These 21 T cell receptor beta chains share one sample of origin, sequenced in a study of neurological immune-mediated disorders (dated by TCRdb to between 2019 and 2020). The library was obtained by 5' RACE. Instrument on record: Illumina HiSeq 2500. The public reads were run again by TCRdb, first through fastp at Q25 and then through MiXCR, and only productive beta chains were kept. Rows with one shared CDR3 protein collapse into an entry with the most common genes and DNA. The sample has around 69,000 distinct CDR3 sequences on record, nearly 3.5% of them singletons. The ten largest clones capture about 3.5% of the sample. Sequenced: PBMCs. The source is a middle-aged man with multiple sclerosis.

Ten or more counts support this clonotype. This chain connects TRBV20-1 to TRBJ2-3; no clear D gene. This CDR3 has 12 amino acids. Between the trimmed V and J ends, which lost 0 bases and 4 bases, there was a span of 5 bases. Germline lookup yields CDR1 DFQATT and CDR2 SNEGSKA (reference sequence). The CDR3 nucleotides read TGCAGTGCTAGAGATATTGCAGATACGCAGTATTTT. Translated: CSARDIADTQYF.

This clonotype was counted at least ten times. The chain couples TRBV20-1 to TRBJ2-7, with a possible D match to TRBD2 (6 bases). The CDR3 is 14 amino acids. The V gene lost 0 bases and the J gene lost 4 bases, with 13 bases spanning the gap. Germline V lookup: CDR1 DFQATT, CDR2 SNEGSKA (reference sequence). The CDR3 region has the DNA TGCAGTGCTAGAGATCTGACGGGGGATTACGAGCAGTACTTC. Its protein is CSARDLTGDYEQYF.

This clonotype was seen many times. The rearrangement uses TRBV20-1 and TRBJ2-6; unclear D gene. V dropped 0 bases and J dropped 0 bases, with 6 bases sitting between them. Germline V gives CDR1 DFQATT, CDR2 SNEGSKA (reference sequence). CDR3 size: 15 residues. The CDR3 DNA reads as TGCAGTGCTAGAGATCGACTCTCTGGGGCCAACGTCCTGACTTTC. It specifies CSARDRLSGANVLTF.

This clonotype was detected only a few times. V is TRBV19 and J is TRBJ1-4; TRBD1 matches 10 bases. CDR3 length equals 15 residues. V lost 6 bases, J lost 9 bases, and 10 bases stayed unmatched. The germline V gene encodes CDR1 LNHDA and CDR2 SQIVND (reference sequence). As DNA, the CDR3 is TGTGCCAGTAGGATTCCGGGACAGGGGAACCAAAAACTGTTTTTT. The encoded protein is CASRIPGQGNQKLFF.

The sample holds many counts of this clonotype. The chain carries TRBV5-1 and TRBJ2-3; D might be TRBD1 or TRBD2, each matching 6 bases. Trimming took 1 base from V and 2 from J, leaving 8 bases between them. The CDR3 loop spans 14 amino acids. Germline V gene sequence: CDR1 SGHRS, CDR2 YFSETQ. For the CDR3, the DNA is TGCGCCAGCAGCTTGACGGGGGCCACAGATACGCAGTATTTT. Its protein is CASSLTGATDTQYF.

This clonotype was recorded at least ten times. The genes are TRBV5-1 and TRBJ1-2, with TRBD1 as a possible D gene (6 bases). This CDR3 has 15 residues. The germline CDR1 and CDR2 sequences are SGHRS and YFSETQ. Trimming shortened V by 4 bases and J by 4 bases, and 17 bases separated the two germline ends. CDR3 sequence reads: CASSVNGQRTYGYTF. DNA for the CDR3: TGCGCCAGCAGCGTGAACGGACAGCGGACCTATGGCTACACCTTC.

This clonotype has a count of ten or more. CDR3 DNA: TGTGCCAGCAGCCGCGGGAGGGCCGGGGGCGTTGAGCAGTTCTTC. This translates into CASSRGRAGGVEQFF. The chain combines TRBV27 with TRBJ2-1; 9 bases align to TRBD2. Germline V gene lookup returns CDR1 MNHEY and CDR2 SMNVEV (reference sequence). V gave up 6 bases and J gave up 9 bases; unmatched junction bases: 12. This CDR3 has 15 residues.

The J gene is TRBJ2-2, the V gene TRBV11-2, with D perhaps matching TRBD2 (5 bases). CDR1 is SGHAT and CDR2 is FQNNGV in the germline V gene. This CDR3 contains 12 residues. Trimming shortened V by 7 bases and J by 7 bases, and 10 bases separated the two germline ends. CDR3 nucleotides: TGTGCCAGCAACTCGAGGGTCGGGGAGCTGTTTTTT. This gives the protein CASNSRVGELFF.

The gene calls are TRBV5-1 and TRBJ2-3, with D possibly being TRBD1 or TRBD2 (5 bases each). Germline loops: CDR1 SGHRS, CDR2 YFSETQ. The V end lost 4 bases, the J end lost 4 bases, and 13 bases lay between the germline ends. There are 14 residues in the CDR3. The CDR3 is CASSIGTLSDTQYF. In DNA, the CDR3 is TGCGCCAGCAGCATCGGGACCTTGTCAGATACGCAGTATTTT. The full variable domain, in which reference TRBV5-1 and TRBJ2-3 provide the parts outside the CDR3, is KAGVTQTPRYLIKTRGQQVTLSCSPISGHRSVSWYQQTPGQGLQFLFEYFSETQRNKGNFPGRFSGRQFSNSRSEMNVSTLELGDSALYLCASSIGTLSDTQYFGPGTRLTVL.

This clonotype was seen repeatedly, ten times or more. The CDR3 region is CASSPQGHEQYF. The CDR3 nucleotides are TGTGCCAGCAGTCCGCAGGGACACGAGCAGTACTTC. This sequence joins TRBV12-3 or TRBV12-4 and TRBJ2-7, with D possibly called TRBD1 or TRBD2 (5 bases each). The CDR3 has 12 residues. V lost 5 bases to trimming and J lost 5 bases, with 10 bases between them.

This clonotype was detected only a few times. The chain couples TRBV4-2 to TRBJ2-7; D call uncertain. Germline CDR1 is LGHNA and CDR2 is YNFKEQ. The CDR3 runs to 13 residues. V was clipped by 1 base and J by 5 bases, with 9 bases between them. The CDR3 DNA follows: TGTGCCAGCAGCCAAGCCCACGAGAACGAGCAGTACTTC. Protein sequence: CASSQAHENEQYF.

About this clonotype: A much larger clone differs by one base, so this may be a read error. V is TRBV24-1 and J is TRBJ2-5, with D possibly matching TRBD2 (6 bases). The germline V and J ends were trimmed by 12 bases and 3 bases, with 16 bases remaining between them. The CDR3 runs to 13 residues. Germline V gene lookup returns CDR1 KGHDR and CDR2 SFDVKD. The CDR3 sequence is CAQQRAYKETQYF. As DNA, the CDR3 is TGTGCCCAACAGCGGGCCTATAAAGAGACCCAGTACTTC.

Note on this clonotype: This may be a read error, as it is one base from a much larger clone. V is TRBV12-3 or TRBV12-4 and J is TRBJ1-2; D not resolved. The CDR3 has 13 amino acids. Trimming removed 2 bases at V and 4 bases at J, with 8 bases between. CDR3 sequence: CASSLKQSYGYTF. The CDR3 nucleotides are TGTGCCAGCAGTTTAAAACAGAGCTATGGCTACACCTTC.

Many counts were recorded for this clonotype. This sequence joins TRBV27 and TRBJ2-7; 7 bases agree with TRBD1. The germline CDR1 and CDR2 sequences are MNHEY and SMNVEV (reference sequence). J was trimmed by 2 bases and V by 4 bases; bases with no gene match: 5. This CDR3 comprises 14 residues. Written as DNA, the CDR3 is TGTGCCAGCAGTTCAGGGGGTTATCCCTACGAGCAGTACTTC. Protein: CASSSGGYPYEQYF.

This clonotype showed up many times. The CDR3, as DNA: TGTGCCAGCAGCCATTTACAGAACACTGAAGCTTTCTTT. It is translated as CASSHLQNTEAFF. The chain combines TRBV3-1 with TRBJ1-1; no firm D call. Germline-derived CDR1 and CDR2 are LGHDT and YNNKEL (reference sequence). This CDR3 contains 13 residues. V dropped 3 bases and J dropped 1 base, with 6 bases sitting between them.

The table lists this clonotype with a few counts. Just one base apart from a much larger clone, this may be a read error. The genes are TRBV10-3 and TRBJ1-5; D ambiguous. The CDR3 covers 13 residues. Germline V gene lookup returns CDR1 ENHRY and CDR2 SYGVKD. In DNA, the CDR3 is TGTGCCAGTGTTCGGGATAGCAATCAGCACCAGCATTTT. Encoded protein: CASVRDSNQHQHF.

The table lists this clonotype with many counts. The chain has TRBV5-1 and TRBJ1-3; D not resolved. The CDR3 has 14 residues. With 0 bases removed from V and 4 bases from J, the gap between germline ends came to 8 bases. Germline loops: CDR1 SGHRS, CDR2 YFSETQ. The CDR3 DNA is TGCGCCAGCAGCTTGGAGGCAGCCGGAAACACCATATATTTT. Its translation is CASSLEAAGNTIYF.

This clonotype was counted ten times or more. The genes are TRBV6-5 and TRBJ1-2; D is unresolved. CDR3 length equals 12 residues. V was clipped by 6 bases and J by 4 bases, with 9 bases between them. Germline CDR1 reads MNHEY; CDR2 reads SVGAGI. CDR3 bases: TGTGCCAGCAGGGAAGACACCTATGGCTACACCTTC. The encoded protein is CASREDTYGYTF.

The sample holds many counts of this clonotype. The chain links TRBV5-1 to TRBJ2-3, with 8 nucleotides matching TRBD2. CDR1 is SGHRS and CDR2 is YFSETQ in the germline V gene. V gave up 2 bases and J gave up 8 bases; unmatched junction bases: 7. The CDR3 runs to 14 residues. CDR3 in amino acids: CASSFSGEPGTQYF. The CDR3 region has the DNA TGCGCCAGCAGCTTTAGCGGGGAGCCAGGTACGCAGTATTTT.

Many counts were recorded for this clonotype. V gene TRBV20-1 combines with J gene TRBJ1-4, with TRBD1 matching 7 bases. The CDR3 sequence is 13 residues long. Germline V CDR1 and CDR2: DFQATT, SNEGSKA (reference sequence). V shed 3 bases and J 5 bases; nucleotides not matched to a gene: 3. This CDR3 reads CSARDRKNEKLFF. CDR3 nucleotide sequence: TGCAGTGCTAGGGACAGGAAGAATGAAAAACTGTTTTTT.

This clonotype was seen at least ten times. This sequence joins TRBV5-1 and TRBJ1-4, with D uncertain. In germline, CDR1 is SGHRS, CDR2 YFSETQ. The ends were cut back, 4 bases at V and 0 bases at J, with 13 bases in the middle. The CDR3 covers 16 residues. The CDR3 spells CASSEGTIATNEKLFF. DNA of the CDR3: TGCGCCAGCAGCGAGGGTACAATCGCAACTAATGAAAAACTGTTTTTT.